This is a list of T cell receptor beta chains from one sample in a study of blood T cell repertoires in COVID-19. Produced via immunoSEQ multiplex PCR; TCRdb's table is partial and in-frame only. The table shows 330,000 or so clones, with over 80% occurring only once. Sequenced: peripheral blood. Every receptor here comes from a man aged 25 to 40 with COVID-19, enrolled during active disease. CDR3s include the opening cysteine and the closing phenylalanine or tryptophan. The D gene is left open where the match is weak. Some rows mark clone size as missing; the rest say once, few, many or name a class of expanded clone.

-	-	TRBV7-2	TRBJ2-7	TGTGCCAGCAGCTTAGACAGACTAGTAGTCGAGCAGTACTTC	CASSLDRLVVEQYF
-	-	TRBV7-9	TRBJ2-1	TGTGCCAGCAGACCTCCGGGTACGGGGAGTCGTCTCTACAATGAGCAGTTCTTC	CASRPPGTGSRLYNEQFF
few	TRBD1	TRBV27	TRBJ1-4	TGTGCCAGCAGGACGGGACAGGGACGTGAAAAACTGTTTTTT	CASRTGQGREKLFF
-	-	TRBV24-1	TRBJ2-3	TGTGCCACCAGTGATCCCCATCGAGGCCCCGCCGATACGCAGTATTTT	CATSDPHRGPADTQYF
-	TRBD1	TRBV24-1	TRBJ2-5	TGTGCCACAGCCGGGACAGCTCTAGGGACCCAGTACTTC	CATAGTALGTQYF
-	-	TRBV6-6	TRBJ1-2	TGTGCCAGCAGAGCGTACACCTCTGGGTATGGCTACACCTTC	CASRAYTSGYGYTF
few	-	TRBV19	TRBJ1-5	TGTGCCAGTAGTTCGGGGGAACGCAATCAGCCCCAGCATTTT	CASSSGERNQPQHF
-	-	TRBV7-8	TRBJ1-1	TGTGCCAGCAGCTCTGGGGGGGGCACTGAAGCTTTCTTT	CASSSGGGTEAFF
-	TRBD1	TRBV28	TRBJ2-1	TGTGCCAGCAGTTTAGGAGGACAGGTCAACAATGAGCAGTTCTTC	CASSLGGQVNNEQFF
-	-	TRBV5-1	TRBJ2-7	TGCGCCAGCAGCTTTTGGACAGATTACGAGCAGTACTTC	CASSFWTDYEQYF
-	-	TRBV7-9	TRBJ1-5	TGTGCCAGCAGCTTAACCCAGGGATCCAATCAGCCCCAGCATTTT	CASSLTQGSNQPQHF
-	-	TRBV6-2/TRBV6-3	TRBJ1-1	TGTGCCAGCAGTTGGTCCAGATACAACCTGAACACTGAAGCTTTCTTT	CASSWSRYNLNTEAFF
-	TRBD2	TRBV7-2	TRBJ2-1	TGTGCCAGCAGCTTAATGGCGGGAGGGAGGGATGAGCAGTTCTTC	CASSLMAGGRDEQFF